A selection of T cell receptor beta chains follows, all from one sample in a study of cytomegalovirus exposure and HLA in healthy donors. Assay: immunoSEQ multiplex PCR; the TCRdb copy retains only in-frame clones and omits some. The sample holds about 160,000 clones, 70% to 85% seen once. The sample was PBMCs. The receptor source for this set is a man aged 25-45 years in good health and CMV-seropositive. Each CDR3 is given with its conserved first and last residue. The D gene is left open where the match is weak. Clone size, where shown, is once, few, many, or a class for clones that have expanded.

TRBD2,few,TRBJ2-1,TRBV2,TGTGCCAGCAGCAGGACTAGCGGGGCCTACAATGAGCAGTTCTTC,CASSRTSGAYNEQFF
.,once,TRBJ2-7,TRBV5-1,TGCGCCAGCAGCTTGACACCGACAGTTTCCTACGAGCAGTACTTC,CASSLTPTVSYEQYF
TRBD1,once,TRBJ2-1,TRBV6-1,TGTGCCAGCAGTGGACAGGGTGAGGATGAGCAGTTCTTC,CASSGQGEDEQFF
TRBD2,.,TRBJ2-5,TRBV5-4,TGTGCCAGCAGCCCGAACCTCCTAGCGGGGGGGAAGACCCAGTACTTC,CASSPNLLAGGKTQYF
.,.,TRBJ2-5,TRBV16,TGTGCCAGCAGCCAATCGAACAGCCAAGAGACCCAGTACTTC,CASSQSNSQETQYF
.,.,TRBJ2-5,TRBV29-1,TGCAGCGTCCAGGGGCCAGGGAGGGAGGAAGAGACCCAGTACTTC,CSVQGPGREEETQYF
TRBD2,.,TRBJ2-5,TRBV10-2,TGCGCCAGCAGGGCGGGGAGCGGGGGGGATGAGACCCAGTACTTC,CASRAGSGGDETQYF
.,.,TRBJ1-4,TRBV27,TGTGCCAGCAGTGTCCAGGGTACTAATGAAAAACTGTTTTTT,CASSVQGTNEKLFF
.,.,TRBJ1-2,TRBV2,TGTGCCAGCCAAGGGGAGGACTATGGCTACACCTTC,CASQGEDYGYTF
.,.,TRBJ1-1,TRBV7-2,TGTGCCAGCAGCTTCGACAGCCACACTGAAGCTTTCTTT,CASSFDSHTEAFF
TRBD1,once,TRBJ1-2,TRBV7-9,TGTGCCAGCAGCTTGGAGGTACAGGGGGGAATCTATGGCTACACCTTC,CASSLEVQGGIYGYTF
.,.,TRBJ2-7,TRBV5-4,TGTGCCAGCAGCCCGGACTCTGGGCGCCCCTACGAGCAGTACTTC,CASSPDSGRPYEQYF
.,.,TRBJ2-3,TRBV5-1,TGCGCCAGCAGCTTGGATACAGGCATAGATACGCAGTATTTT,CASSLDTGIDTQYF
TRBD2,.,TRBJ2-1,TRBV25-1,TGTGCCAGCACGATAGCGGGGGGAGGGGGTGAGCAGTTCTTC,CASTIAGGGGEQFF
.,.,TRBJ2-3,TRBV14,TGTGCCAGCAGCCAACGGGGGGCAACAGATACGCAGTATTTT,CASSQRGATDTQYF
.,few,TRBJ1-1,TRBV5-1,TGCGCCAGCAGCTTGCCAGGGTCTGCGAACACTGAAGCTTTCTTT,CASSLPGSANTEAFF
.,.,TRBJ1-6,TRBV6-1,TGTGCCAGCAGGGGTAGGAGGGCCGATAATTCACCCCTCCACTTT,CASRGRRADNSPLHF
TRBD1,few,TRBJ2-1,TRBV27,TGTGCCAGCAGTTTACCGGGACAGGGGAGGTACAATGAGCAGTTCTTC,CASSLPGQGRYNEQFF
.,.,TRBJ2-3,TRBV7-9,TGTGCCAGCAGCTTAGAGACTTACACAGATACGCAGTATTTT,CASSLETYTDTQYF
TRBD1,.,TRBJ2-2,TRBV12-5,TGTGCTAGTGGTCGACAGGGCGGTGCCGGGGAGCTGTTTTTT,CASGRQGGAGELFF
.,.,TRBJ1-1,TRBV7-2,TGTGCCAGCAGCTTAGCAGGTAGAGGCAGAACTACTCGGGGCACTGAAGCTTTCTTT,CASSLAGRGRTTRGTEAFF
TRBD2,.,TRBJ2-7,TRBV7-2,TGTGCCAGCAGCCAGGATAGCGGGAGCTACGAGCAGTACTTC,CASSQDSGSYEQYF
.,.,TRBJ1-1,TRBV30,TGTGCCCTCCGGCCGGGGGCTGAAGCTTTCTTT,CALRPGAEAFF
.,once,TRBJ2-7,TRBV7-9,TGTGCCAGCAGACCCGGGATGGAGTACGAGCAGTACTTC,CASRPGMEYEQYF
.,.,TRBJ2-3,TRBV10-3,TGTGCCATCAGTGAGTTAACCGGTACAGATACGCAGTATTTT,CAISELTGTDTQYF
.,few,TRBJ2-1,TRBV7-9,TGTGCCAGCAGCCCAGGTAGGGGATATGAGCAGTTCTTC,CASSPGRGYEQFF
TRBD2,few,TRBJ2-7,TRBV4-3,TGCGCCAGCAGCCACACTAGCGTCCCCTACGAGCAGTACTTC,CASSHTSVPYEQYF
.,.,TRBJ2-5,TRBV4-1,TGCGCCAGCAGCCAAGGGTGGGCAGGTAAAGAGACCCAGTACTTC,CASSQGWAGKETQYF
.,.,TRBJ2-7,TRBV19,TGTGCCAGTAGTATAGGGACAACCGAGCAGTACTTC,CASSIGTTEQYF
.,few,TRBJ1-6,TRBV6-5,TGTGCCAGTAGGAGGACGGACTACAATTCACCCCTCCACTTT,CASRRTDYNSPLHF
.,.,TRBJ2-3,TRBV11-1,TGTGCCAGCAGCTTGGCAGGTGTTAGGGATACGCAGTATTTT,CASSLAGVRDTQYF
TRBD1,.,TRBJ1-5,TRBV10-3,TGTGCCATCAGTGACGGGACAGAACATCAGCCCCAGCATTTT,CAISDGTEHQPQHF
.,.,TRBJ1-2,TRBV28,TGTGCCAGCAGTTTGGGAGGGTATAGCTACACCTTC,CASSLGGYSYTF
.,once,TRBJ1-2,TRBV18,TGTGCCAGCTCACCGGACAGCAACTATGGCTACACCTTC,CASSPDSNYGYTF
.,.,TRBJ2-5,TRBV5-1,TGCGCCAGCAGCTTCCAGGGAAGGGACCAAGAGACCCAGTACTTC,CASSFQGRDQETQYF
TRBD1,once,TRBJ2-1,TRBV30,TGTGCCTGGATTCGGGGACAGGGGGCGCGCTACAATGAGCAGTTCTTC,CAWIRGQGARYNEQFF
TRBD2,.,TRBJ2-7,TRBV4-1,TGCGCCAGCAGCCAATGGACTAGCGGTGTCTCCTACGAGCAGTACTTC,CASSQWTSGVSYEQYF
TRBD1,.,TRBJ1-6,TRBV5-1,TGCGCCACCGGGACAGGGGACTCACCCCTCCACTTT,CATGTGDSPLHF
.,.,TRBJ2-7,TRBV10-3,TGTGCCATCAGGGGAGGACCAGACGAGCAGTACTTC,CAIRGGPDEQYF
.,.,TRBJ2-1,TRBV10-3,TGTGCCATCAGCTTGGACAGATACAATGAGCAGTTCTTC,CAISLDRYNEQFF
TRBD1,few,TRBJ1-1,TRBV5-1,TGCGCCAGCAGTGGGACAGGGGGGGGCACTGAAGCTTTCTTT,CASSGTGGGTEAFF
.,.,TRBJ2-3,TRBV9,TGTGCCAGCAGCCCGGAGACCACAGATACGCAGTATTTT,CASSPETTDTQYF
.,.,TRBJ1-1,TRBV27,TGTGCCAGCAGTTTTAACATGAACACTGAAGCTTTCTTT,CASSFNMNTEAFF
.,once,TRBJ2-1,TRBV14,TGTGCCAGCAGCCCCACATGGGGAGAAGGAGGGGAAAATGAGCAGTTCTTC,CASSPTWGEGGENEQFF
.,.,TRBJ2-7,TRBV9,TGTGCCAGCAGCGTAGGAGGGGACACCTACGAGCAGTACTTC,CASSVGGDTYEQYF
.,.,TRBJ2-5,TRBV4-1,TGCGCCAGCAGCCAAGAGGAGGGGTCGGAGACCCAGTACTTC,CASSQEEGSETQYF
.,.,TRBJ1-2,TRBV21-1,TGTGCCAGCAGCAAAGTTAGGGACAGCTATGGCTACACCTTC,CASSKVRDSYGYTF
.,once,TRBJ2-7,TRBV5-1,TGCGCCAGCAGCTTGGCAGGGCCCTCCTACGAGCAGTACTTC,CASSLAGPSYEQYF
.,.,TRBJ1-6,TRBV19,TGTGCCAGTAACCCGGGAAAGAAAAATTCACCCCTCCACTTT,CASNPGKKNSPLHF
.,.,TRBJ1-2,TRBV2,TGTGCCAGCAATGCGGGGACGGACTATGGCTACACCTTC,CASNAGTDYGYTF
.,once,TRBJ1-2,TRBV9,TGTGCCAGCAGCCCGCAAAAAGGCTCAGGGAAGGGTGGCTACACCTTC,CASSPQKGSGKGGYTF
TRBD1,.,TRBJ1-5,TRBV6-6,TGTGCCAGCAGTTACGGGACAGGGGGCGGTCAGCCCCAGCATTTT,CASSYGTGGGQPQHF